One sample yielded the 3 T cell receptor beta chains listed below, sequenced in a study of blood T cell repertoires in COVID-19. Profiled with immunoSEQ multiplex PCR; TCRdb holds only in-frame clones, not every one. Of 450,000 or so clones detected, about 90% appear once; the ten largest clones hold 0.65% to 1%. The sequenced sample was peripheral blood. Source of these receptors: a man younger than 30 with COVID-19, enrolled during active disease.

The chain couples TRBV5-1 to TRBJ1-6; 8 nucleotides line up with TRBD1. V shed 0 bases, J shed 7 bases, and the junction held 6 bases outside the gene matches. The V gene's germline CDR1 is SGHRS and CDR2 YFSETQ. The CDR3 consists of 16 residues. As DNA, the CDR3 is TGCGCCAGCAGCTTGGAAGCGACAGGGGTAAATTCACCCCTCCACTTT. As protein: CASSLEATGVNSPLHF.

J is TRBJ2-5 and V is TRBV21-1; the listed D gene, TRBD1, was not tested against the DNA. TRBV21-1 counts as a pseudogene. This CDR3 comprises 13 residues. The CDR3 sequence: CASPTGVYETQYF. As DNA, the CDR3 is TGTGCCAGCCCGACAGGGGTGTATGAGACCCAGTACTTC.

The CDR3 reads CASSSRQVTNYGYTF. In DNA, the CDR3 is TGTGCCAGCAGCTCCCGACAGGTGACTAACTATGGCTACACCTTC. The chain has TRBV3-1 (or the pseudogene TRBV3-2) and TRBJ1-2; weak D call: TRBD1 (6 bases). The CDR3 totals 15 residues. V lost 5 bases, J lost 0 bases, and 13 bases lay in between. The germline V gene encodes CDR1 LGHDT and CDR2 YNNKEL (reference sequence).